This T cell receptor (beta chain) is drawn from a study of identical twins. Broader study findings: Cord blood beta clonotypes that were abundant carried fewer insertions, and memory repertoires showed no such trend.

CDR1 and CDR2 (germline): SNHLY, FYNNEI. The V and J ends lost 5 bases and 14 bases respectively, with 18 bases between them. The CDR3 extends over 12 amino acids. TCRdb reanalysed the 5' RACE reads using MiXCR and keeps one entry per CDR3 protein. The repertoire has 200,000 to 300,000 distinct CDR3 sequences, roughly an eighth of them found once; the top ten carry around 4%. This clonotype has only a few counts. Antigen unknown. The same specimen was also included in a second study, on yellow fever vaccine responses in identical twins.

The sequenced sample consisted of memory (CD45RO+) T cells sorted from blood. The chain joins TRBV2 to TRBJ1-1; D possibly corresponds to TRBD1 (6 bases). The receptor comes from a woman between 18 and 29 years old in good health. The CDR3 loop is CASSLGGARPFF. CDR3 coding DNA: TGTGCCAGCAGTCTGGGGGGGGCCCGGCCGTTCTTT.